The present T cell receptor beta chain was sequenced within a study of T cell responses to AZD1222 COVID-19 vaccine. V was clipped by 4 bases and J by 2 bases; unmatched bases: 3. CDR3 length: 14 residues. Germline-derived CDR1 and CDR2 are SGHAT and FQNNGV. General study results and limits: Nearly half of spike-specific TCRs reportedly target variant regions that are unmutated in the B.1.351 and B.1.1.7 variants. Mostly white British, mostly female donors; authors suggested clonal diversity may be underestimated.

Points on this clone: The antigen is undetermined.

Pooled samples include second doses given at about 4 or 12 weeks. TCRdb's table, derived via immunoSEQ multiplex PCR, lists solely in-frame clones and lacks some. The sample has 120,000 or so clones; about 92% are singletons. The receptor's source is an adult who received the AZD1222 COVID-19 vaccine. This sample comprised peripheral blood, obtained 28 days after the second AZD1222 dose. The chain joins TRBV11-2 to TRBJ1-2; 8 nucleotides match TRBD1. The CDR3 spells CASSSRTGNYGYTF. Written as DNA, the CDR3 is TGTGCCAGCAGCTCAAGGACAGGGAACTATGGCTACACCTTC.